This entry features one T cell receptor beta chain sequence. Produced via immunoSEQ multiplex PCR; TCRdb's table is partial and in-frame only. This table has approximately 280,000 clones, around 86% appearing once. The sample belongs to a study of blood T cell repertoires in COVID-19. About the study: Researchers got acute and convalescent COVID-19 samples from the United States, Italy and Spain.

Participants were placed into cohorts based on the clinical history they reported. There are 13 residues in the CDR3. Germline CDR1 reads KGHSH; CDR2 reads LQKENI. V shed 3 bases and J shed 2 bases, with 7 bases lying between them. The TCR originated in a woman between 18 and 30 years old who had recovered from COVID-19. Sequencing was carried out using PBMCs or T cells enriched from blood (not recorded which). The chain carries TRBV18 and TRBJ2-5; D not certain. CDR3 in amino acids: CASSPSRQETQYF. The DNA for the CDR3 is TGTGCCAGCTCACCTTCGCGACAAGAGACCCAGTACTTC.